A single sample gave rise to the 31 T cell receptor beta chains below, sequenced in a study of CD8+ T cells in alopecia areata. RNA extraction was followed by reverse transcription into cDNA, which acted as the sequencing template. Only in-frame clones appear in the TCRdb table, and some are missing; sequencing was by immunoSEQ multiplex PCR. This sample carries about 140,000 clones, roughly nine tenths of them seen once, and the ten largest clones take 13%. Indicated treatment: oral pan-JAK inhibitor, 5-10 mg twice daily. The material was CD8+ T cells sorted from blood, obtained at week 4, from a patient treated with tofacitinib. These receptors originate from a human donor with alopecia areata.

As regards this clone: Other DNA variants within this sample encode the same CDR3. The chain employs TRBV6-1 and TRBJ2-3, with 13 bases aligning to TRBD2. The trim removed 6 bases at V and 3 bases at J, leaving 3 bases unmatched. CDR3 size: 15 residues. Germline V gives CDR1 MNHNS, CDR2 SASEGT. The CDR3 DNA follows: TGTGCCAGCAGGGGGGGACTAGCGGGGACAGATACGCAGTATTTT. Translated: CASRGGLAGTDTQYF.

Only one count was recorded for this clone. The chain uses TRBV27 and TRBJ1-1, with D possibly matching TRBD1 (5 bases). Looked up from germline, CDR1 is MNHEY and CDR2 is SMNVEV (reference sequence). Trimming stripped 6 bases from V and 3 bases from J, with 11 bases between. There are 13 residues in the CDR3. In DNA form, the CDR3 reads TGTGCCAGCAGACCAGCAGGGTACACTGAAGCTTTCTTT. Translation: CASRPAGYTEAFF.

The rearrangement joins TRBV7-6 to TRBJ2-7; D might be TRBD1 (6 bases). In germline, CDR1 is SGHVS, CDR2 FNYEAQ. CDR3 size: 14 residues. V was clipped by 0 bases and J by 1 base, with 7 bases between them. In nucleotides, the CDR3 is TGTGCCAGCAGCTTAGCGGACAGTTCCTACGAGCAGTACTTC. Protein product: CASSLADSSYEQYF.

As DNA, the CDR3 is TGTGCCAGCAGTTACACGGACAGTAACAATGAGCAGTTCTTC. It translates to CASSYTDSNNEQFF. This chain links TRBV6-5 with TRBJ2-1; a possible D gene is TRBD1 (6 bases). Germline loops: CDR1 MNHEY, CDR2 SVGAGI. V lost 2 bases and J lost 5, with 10 bases in between. The CDR3 runs 14 residues.

The chain is built from TRBV27 and TRBJ2-7; D is unresolved. The germline gives CDR1 MNHEY, CDR2 SMNVEV (reference sequence). V was trimmed by 3 bases and J by 0 bases, leaving 9 bases between them. The CDR3 has 14 residues. In DNA form, the CDR3 reads TGTGCCAGCAGTTTTGGTGCTAGCTCCTACGAGCAGTACTTC. Its protein is CASSFGASSYEQYF.

The chain carries TRBV29-1 and TRBJ2-7; D gene unclear. Germline loops: CDR1 SQVTM, CDR2 ANQGSEA. There are 11 residues in the CDR3. The V gene lost 6 bases and the J gene lost 5 bases, with 11 bases spanning the gap. CDR3 DNA: TGCAGCGTGCTCGAAAGAGACGAGCAGTACTTC. Translated: CSVLERDEQYF.

This chain joins TRBV13 and TRBJ2-7, with D possibly TRBD1 on 6 matching bases. From germline, CDR1 is PRHDT and CDR2 FYEKMQ (reference sequence). V lost 4 bases and J 2 bases, leaving 9 bases between the germline ends. CDR3 size: 13 residues. CDR3: CASSSPGAYEQYF. DNA for the CDR3: TGTGCCAGCAGCTCCCCAGGGGCCTACGAGCAGTACTTC.

The J gene is TRBJ2-1, the V gene TRBV29-1; 12 nucleotides match TRBD2. There are 13 residues in the CDR3. Trimming took 5 bases from V and 9 from J; bases not matched to a gene: 5. Germline loops: CDR1 SQVTM, CDR2 ANQGSEA. CDR3 coding DNA: TGCAGCGTTCCTAGCGGGGGGGCGGTTGAGCAGTTCTTC. Amino acids: CSVPSGGAVEQFF.

On this clone: Its ends do not fully match the called genes, so a read error is possible. The chain recombines TRBV7-7 with TRBJ2-7; D is perhaps TRBD1 (6 bases). This CDR3 comprises 14 residues. CDR1 and CDR2 (germline): SSHAT, FNYEAQ (reference sequence). DNA of the CDR3: TGTGCTAGCAGCTTCTGGGGGCTCCTCTACGAGCAGTACTTC. The encoded protein is CASSFWGLLYEQYF.

The chain couples TRBV7-8 to TRBJ2-7; 15 bases agree with TRBD2. With 1 base clipped from V and 9 bases from J, the junction kept 7 bases outside the gene matches. Germline CDR1 reads SGHVS; CDR2 reads FQNEAQ. This CDR3 region has 16 residues. The CDR3 DNA is TGTGCCAGCAGCTTAGGAACCGGGACTAGCGGGAGGAGGCAGTACTTC. Translating it yields CASSLGTGTSGRRQYF.

The genes are TRBV14 and TRBJ1-2, with no clear D. Trimming shortened V by 1 base and J by 5 bases, and 8 bases separated the two germline ends. The germline CDR1 and CDR2 sequences are SGHDN and FVKESK. CDR3 size: 13 residues. In DNA form, the CDR3 reads TGTGCCAGCAGCCAAGGCGGTGAATATGGCTACACCTTC. Protein sequence: CASSQGGEYGYTF. Together with reference TRBV14 and TRBJ1-2, the CDR3 gives the full variable domain: EAGVTQFPSHSVIEKGQTVTLRCDPISGHDNLYWYRRVMGKEIKFLLHFVKESKQDESGMPNNRFLAERTGGTYSTLKVQPAELEDSGVYFCASSQGGEYGYTFGSGTRLTVV.

The genes are TRBV9 and TRBJ2-7; no firm D call. There are 11 residues in the CDR3. Per germline, CDR1 SGDLS and CDR2 YYNGEE. Trimming took 7 bases from V and 3 from J, leaving 8 bases between them. The CDR3 region has the DNA TGTGCCAGCGGGTCCGTCTACGAGCAGTACTTC. Amino acids: CASGSVYEQYF.

This chain links TRBV5-6 with TRBJ2-1; no clear D. Germline V gives CDR1 SGHDT, CDR2 YYEEEE. This CDR3 spans 14 amino acids. V shed 2 bases and J shed 7 bases, with 13 bases lying between them. The CDR3 DNA sequence: TGTGCCAGCAGCTTTGGGGTCCTAGTAAATGAGCAGTTCTTC. Its translation is CASSFGVLVNEQFF.

The rearrangement uses TRBV6-5 and TRBJ1-1; unclear D gene. The CDR3 covers 15 residues. Germline CDR1 reads MNHEY; CDR2 reads SVGAGI. Trimming took 2 bases from V and 4 from J, leaving 14 bases between them. Here the CDR3 reads CASSYEPMRVTEAFF. CDR3 sequence (DNA): TGTGCCAGCAGTTACGAGCCAATGAGAGTCACTGAAGCTTTCTTT.

The J gene is TRBJ2-5, the V gene TRBV4-2; TRBD2 aligns across 7 bases. V shed 3 bases, J shed 3 bases, and the junction held 4 bases outside the gene matches. This CDR3 region has 14 residues. Germline assignment: CDR1 LGHNA and CDR2 YNFKEQ. The chain's CDR3 is CASSQNLAEETQYF. CDR3 bases: TGTGCCAGCAGCCAGAATCTAGCGGAAGAGACCCAGTACTTC.

The V and J genes are TRBV10-3 and TRBJ2-7; TRBD2 is a possible D gene (5 bases). Germline V CDR1 and CDR2: ENHRY, SYGVKD. CDR3 length equals 14 residues. Trimming shortened V by 7 bases and J by 2 bases, and 15 bases separated the two germline ends. CDR3 nucleotides: TGTGCCATCACGGAGGACCAGAACCCCTACGAGCAGTACTTC. Translation: CAITEDQNPYEQYF.

This clone is a singleton in its sample. The chain recombines TRBV5-4 with TRBJ2-1; no clear D gene. CDR1 SGHNT and CDR2 YYREEE come from the germline V gene (reference sequence). Trimming shortened V by 5 bases and J by 2 bases, and 14 bases separated the two germline ends. CDR3 length: 15 amino acids. The CDR3 DNA sequence: TGTGCCAGCAGTTCCCATAGGGAACCCTACAATGAGCAGTTCTTC. Translated: CASSSHREPYNEQFF.

The chain recombines TRBV14 with TRBJ2-1, with TRBD1 matching 8 bases. CDR1 SGHDN and CDR2 FVKESK come from the germline V gene. CDR3 length: 15 residues. Trimming cost V 3 bases and J 1 base; bases outside gene matches: 2. The CDR3 DNA follows: TGTGCCAGCAGCCACCGGGACAGGTCCTACAATGAGCAGTTCTTC. This translates into CASSHRDRSYNEQFF.

V gene TRBV2 combines with J gene TRBJ2-7; D is uncertain. Germline loops: CDR1 SNHLY, CDR2 FYNNEI. The CDR3 is 13 amino acids. Trimming took off 6 bases at V and 3 bases at J, with 12 bases between the two ends. The CDR3 sequence is CASSPPADYEQYF. CDR3 coding DNA: TGTGCCAGCAGCCCACCGGCGGACTACGAGCAGTACTTC.

The chain uses TRBV7-9 and TRBJ2-1; D not certain. The CDR3 loop spans 12 amino acids. The ends were cut back, 1 base at V and 7 bases at J, with 5 bases in the middle. Germline CDR1 SEHNR, CDR2 FQNEAQ (reference sequence). The CDR3 region is CASSLVRNEQFF. In nucleotides, the CDR3 is TGTGCCAGCAGCTTAGTCCGGAATGAGCAGTTCTTC. Full variable domain (missing parts from reference TRBV7-9 and TRBJ2-1): DTGVSQNPRHKITKRGQNVTFRCDPISEHNRLYWYRQTLGQGPEFLTYFQNEAQLEKSRLLSDRFSAERPKGSFSTLEIQRTEQGDSAMYLCASSLVRNEQFFGPGTRLTVL.

The chain links TRBV5-4 to TRBJ2-7; TRBD1 aligns across 9 bases. This CDR3 is built from 15 residues. Germline V CDR1 and CDR2: SGHNT, YYREEE (reference sequence). V dropped 4 bases and J dropped 2; count of bases not matched to a gene: 7. This CDR3 is CASSKGTGSTYEQYF. Here the CDR3 DNA reads TGTGCCAGCAGCAAAGGGACAGGGTCTACCTACGAGCAGTACTTC.

The J gene is TRBJ1-3, the V gene TRBV29-1; D not certain. Germline lookup yields CDR1 SQVTM and CDR2 ANQGSEA. This CDR3 contains 13 residues. Trimming shortened V by 7 bases and J by 0 bases, and 10 bases separated the two germline ends. CDR3 protein: CSAGGPSGNTIYF. The DNA of the CDR3 is TGCAGCGCCGGAGGGCCCTCTGGAAACACCATATATTTT.

The V and J genes are TRBV4-1 and TRBJ2-3; D is uncertain. Germline-derived CDR1 and CDR2 are MGHRA and YSYEKL. This CDR3 has 18 residues. Trimming stripped 1 base from V and 5 bases from J, with 22 bases between. CDR3 protein: CASSQGSDHLLEEDTQYF. The CDR3 DNA reads TGCGCCAGCAGCCAAGGTTCCGATCATCTGCTCGAGGAAGATACGCAGTATTTT.

The chain employs TRBV5-6 and TRBJ2-7; 8 nucleotides line up with TRBD2. The germline CDR1 and CDR2 sequences are SGHDT and YYEEEE. V gave up 2 bases and J gave up 0 bases; unmatched junction bases: 10. CDR3 size: 17 residues. For the CDR3, the DNA is TGTGCCAGCAGCTTTGGCACTAGCGGAGGGAACTCCTACGAGCAGTACTTC. It encodes CASSFGTSGGNSYEQYF.

DNA for the CDR3: TGTGCCAGCAGCTTAGGGACATCTCGGGATACGCAGTATTTT. Its translation is CASSLGTSRDTQYF. The chain links TRBV7-7 to TRBJ2-3, with TRBD1 as a possible D gene (5 bases). Trimming pared 1 base from V and 6 bases from J, leaving 11 bases between. CDR1 is SSHAT and CDR2 is FNYEAQ in the germline V gene (reference sequence). This CDR3 region has 14 residues. Full variable domain (missing parts from reference TRBV7-7 and TRBJ2-3): GAGVSQSPRYKVTKRGQDVTLRCDPISSHATLYWYQQALGQGPEFLTYFNYEAQPDKSGLPSDRFSAERPEGSISTLTIQRTEQRDSAMYRCASSLGTSRDTQYFGPGTRLTVL.

The count of this clone is one. This chain connects TRBV4-1 to TRBJ2-7; maybe TRBD1 (5 bases). The CDR3 loop spans 15 amino acids. V lost 0 bases to trimming and J lost 1 base, with 10 bases between them. In germline, CDR1 is MGHRA, CDR2 YSYEKL. The CDR3 sequence is CASSQEHRQSYEQYF. CDR3 in DNA: TGCGCCAGCAGCCAAGAGCACAGGCAATCCTACGAGCAGTACTTC.

The V gene is TRBV29-1, the J gene TRBJ1-1; D remains unclear. The V gene's germline CDR1 is SQVTM and CDR2 ANQGSEA. The CDR3 is 15 residues long. The V end was cut by 7 bases, the J end by 4 bases, with 22 bases between. The CDR3 reads CSGRGWTGTSTEAFF. The CDR3 coding sequence is TGCAGCGGACGCGGTTGGACGGGTACGTCCACTGAAGCTTTCTTT.

This clone occurred a few times. This clone may be a read error of a much larger clone one base away. The same CDR3 can be traced to other DNA sequences in this sample. The chain recombines TRBV5-1 with TRBJ2-1; TRBD2 might be the D (7 bases). CDR1 is SGHRS, CDR2 YFSETQ, per germline. This CDR3 has 16 residues. V was trimmed by 0 bases and J by 8 bases, leaving 18 bases between them. In DNA form, the CDR3 reads TGCGCCAGCAGCTTGGGTCCTCTGGGAGGGGGGGATGAGCAGTTCTTC. Translated: CASSLGPLGGGDEQFF.

This clone was counted a few times. This chain connects TRBV11-1 to TRBJ1-1; TRBD1 aligns across 7 bases. The CDR3 totals 14 residues. The V gene's germline CDR1 is SGHAT and CDR2 FQDESV (reference sequence). Trimming cost V 1 base and J 3 bases; bases outside gene matches: 2. The CDR3 bases are TGTGCCAGCAGCTTAGGGGACAGCGACACTGAAGCTTTCTTT. Amino acid sequence: CASSLGDSDTEAFF.

V is TRBV5-6 and J is TRBJ2-1; D is undetermined. CDR1 is SGHDT and CDR2 is YYEEEE in the germline V gene. This CDR3 region has 14 residues. The V gene lost 2 bases and the J gene lost 8 bases, with 14 bases spanning the gap. Written as DNA, the CDR3 is TGTGCCAGCAGCTTTGAAGCCAAAGGCGATGAGCAGTTCTTC. This encodes CASSFEAKGDEQFF.

To note about this clone: Different DNA sequences within this sample yield the same CDR3. The chain combines TRBV29-1 with TRBJ2-1; D might be TRBD2 (5 bases). Looked up from germline, CDR1 is SQVTM and CDR2 is ANQGSEA. CDR3 length equals 13 residues. V lost 4 bases and J lost 4, with 11 bases in between. The DNA of the CDR3 is TGCAGCGTTGGCGGGCTTGGTTACAATGAGCAGTTCTTC. Its protein is CSVGGLGYNEQFF.